The entry below gives a single T cell receptor beta chain sequence along with its context. Antigen: not known. This specimen belongs to a study of shared clonotypes between healthy human individuals. The wider study: Used for every donor were three CD4 naive, three CD4 memory, two CD8 naive and one CD8 memory plate.

V dropped 5 bases and J dropped 3; count of bases not matched to a gene: 5. CDR1 is MNHEY and CDR2 is SMNVEV in the germline V gene (reference sequence). The CDR3 extends over 15 amino acids. This table comes from immunoSEQ multiplex PCR, and its TCRdb copy is limited to in-frame clones, with some not included. The sample holds 1,400,000 or so clones, 98% to 99% seen once. Study-wide points: Around 5% was the fraction of naive CD4 clonotypes found shared across a few donors.

The sequence came from a man between 25 and 39 years old in good health. The chain uses TRBV27 and TRBJ2-7; 12 bases are a match to TRBD2. Sequencing used naive CD4+ T cells sorted from blood. Subset of the sample: CD45RA+ positively selected. The CDR3 coding sequence is TGTGCCAGCAGTCCCGTGACTAGCGGGAGCTACGAGCAGTACTTC. Its protein is CASSPVTSGSYEQYF.